The T cell receptor beta chain described here comes from a study of blood T cell repertoires in COVID-19. Study as a whole: From the United States, Italy and Spain came samples of acute and convalescent COVID-19.

V lost 2 bases, J lost 4 bases, and 4 bases stayed unmatched. Germline CDR1 is MNHEY and CDR2 is SVGAGI. This CDR3 is built from 15 residues. Original processing notes: Reference gene primer amplification gave nucleated cell count estimates. Assay: immunoSEQ multiplex PCR; the TCRdb copy retains only in-frame clones and omits some. The V and J calls and clone size come from that table; D and trimming were worked out from the DNA. The sample lists 97,000 or so clones; approximately 92% were seen once. While infection was still active, Seattle patients were enrolled and then followed longitudinally. The clonotype comes from a woman aged 50 to 60 with COVID-19, enrolled during active disease. The specimen sequenced was peripheral blood. The chain carries TRBV6-5 and TRBJ1-2; 10 nucleotides match TRBD1. The CDR3 coding sequence is TGTGCCAGCAGTTACCAAGGGACAGGGGTCTATGGCTACACCTTC. It yields the protein CASSYQGTGVYGYTF.